The rows below give T cell receptor beta chains drawn from one sample of a study of CD8 T cells in Susac syndrome. TCRdb redid the calling of the immunoSEQ multiplex PCR reads with MiXCR, one entry per CDR3 protein. The table shows 150,000 to 200,000 distinct CDR3 sequences, with 90% to 95% occurring only once. Sequencing used CD4+ T cells from PBMCs. The receptors were gathered from a human donor in good health. Each CDR3 is given with its conserved first and last residue. A D gene is named only where the DNA matches it firmly. A clone size is listed for some rows: how often the clone was seen (once, few, many), or a class if it is expanded.

cdr3_nt	cdr3_aa	d_call	clone_size	j_call	v_call
TGTGCCAGCAGTACCGTTGCCTCCTACGAGCAGTACTTC	CASSTVASYEQYF	NA	NA	TRBJ2-7	TRBV6-1
TGTGCCAGCTCATCAACTGGTGGGGGGCGCGGGGATCAGCCCCAGCATTTT	CASSSTGGGRGDQPQHF	NA	once	TRBJ1-5	TRBV18
TGCGCCAGCAGGGCCCAGACAGGCACAGATACGCAGTATTTT	CASRAQTGTDTQYF	NA	NA	TRBJ2-3	TRBV10-2
TGCAGTGCTAGAGATCAGGAGGGGCGGCCCCAGCATTTT	CSARDQEGRPQHF	NA	NA	TRBJ1-5	TRBV20-1
TGCAGTGCTAGACCTCCTAGCACAGATACGCAGTATTTT	CSARPPSTDTQYF	NA	NA	TRBJ2-3	TRBV20-1
TGCAGTCGAAGGGCGATAAACACTGAAGCTTTCTTT	CSRRAINTEAFF	NA	NA	TRBJ1-1	TRBV20-1
TGTGCCAGCAGCATGTCTCTAGCGCGAGAGACCCAGTACTTC	CASSMSLARETQYF	NA	NA	TRBJ2-5	TRBV11-2
TGCAGCGTTGACAGGTCCCCTGAAGCTTTCTTT	CSVDRSPEAFF	NA	once	TRBJ1-1	TRBV29-1
TGTGCCAGCTCACCAACAACAGCTCGGGGGGGAGGCTACACCTTC	CASSPTTARGGGYTF	NA	NA	TRBJ1-2	TRBV18
TGTGCCAGCAGCCTGAACCGGGACACCCTGAACACTGAAGCTTTCTTT	CASSLNRDTLNTEAFF	NA	NA	TRBJ1-1	TRBV7-2
TGTGCCAGCAGTTCCGAGGGGGGATCTAATTCACCCCTCCACTTT	CASSSEGGSNSPLHF	NA	NA	TRBJ1-6	TRBV6-2/TRBV6-3
TGTGCCAGTTTGGACCCAAGCGACGCTGAAGCTTTCTTT	CASLDPSDAEAFF	NA	NA	TRBJ1-1	TRBV19
TGTGCCAGCTCACCCTCACAGGGATACGAGCAGTACTTC	CASSPSQGYEQYF	NA	NA	TRBJ2-7	TRBV18
TGTGCCAGCAGCTCGACCGGACAGGGCTTCTACGAGCAGTACTTC	CASSSTGQGFYEQYF	TRBD1	NA	TRBJ2-7	TRBV7-9
TGTGCCAGCAGTCGTGACAGGGGTTGGGAGACCCAGTACTTC	CASSRDRGWETQYF	TRBD1	few	TRBJ2-5	TRBV6-5
TGTGCCAGCAGCATCGACCAGAGCTCCTACAATGAGCAGTTCTTC	CASSIDQSSYNEQFF	NA	few	TRBJ2-1	TRBV7-2
TGTGCCAGCAGATTCGACTCATCCCTTAGCACAGATACGCAGTATTTT	CASRFDSSLSTDTQYF	NA	NA	TRBJ2-3	TRBV12-3/TRBV12-4
TGTGCCAGCAGCTTGGCTCCCGACAGGTCCTACGAGCAGTACTTC	CASSLAPDRSYEQYF	NA	NA	TRBJ2-7	TRBV5-8